This T cell receptor beta chain stems from a study of CD8+CD57+ T cells in acquired aplastic anemia. Study-wide context: Quantities of DNA derived from sorted CD4+ and CD8+ cells averaged approximately 3.3 ug. Study observations and caveats: For CD8+ Simpson's diversity, patients and controls showed no significant difference. Patients and controls shared under 30 CD8+ CDR3 sequences, highly expressed in patients.

An expansion of CD8+CD57+ cells by flow cytometry had been shown in patients chosen for sequencing. All patients were therapy-naive when blood was sampled. Of note for this clonotype: Its antigen remains unidentified.

Germline values: CDR1 KGHSH, CDR2 LQKENI. Trimming took 3 bases from V and 4 from J, leaving 10 bases between them. CDR3 length equals 15 residues. The template used for profiling TCR beta VDJ and CDR3 was genomic DNA. TCRdb processed the reads anew with MiXCR; each CDR3 protein has one entry. This table has fewer than 250,000 distinct CDR3 sequences, over 40% appearing once. The sample consisted of sorted CD4+, CD8+, or CD8+CD57+ T cells (not recorded which) from PBMCs. The receptor was isolated from a human donor with aplastic anemia. This rearrangement joins TRBV18 to TRBJ2-6, with D possibly TRBD1 on 6 matching bases. Here the CDR3 DNA reads TGTGCCAGCTCACCGCAGGGGTACGGGGCCAACGTCCTGACTTTC. It is translated as CASSPQGYGANVLTF.